The rows below give T cell receptor beta chains drawn from one sample of a study of T-cell memory formation after mild COVID-19. TCRdb re-derived calls from the 5' RACE reads in MiXCR, one entry per CDR3 protein. Of under 400,000 distinct CDR3 sequences listed, roughly 21% were seen once; the top ten hold around 12%. The source material was PBMCs or a T cell subset sorted from them (not recorded which). The receptors originated from an adult woman who had mild COVID-19 (a few samples of this study predate the infection). Cell type and time point are not known. Each CDR3 is given with its conserved first and last residue. Each record gives: V gene, clone size, D gene, J gene, CDR3 DNA, CDR3 protein. D genes are given only for firm matches. A row's size may be missing; if present it is once, few, many or a size class.

TRBV6-5	many	TRBD1	TRBJ1-6	TGTGCCAGCAGTTACTCGGACAGGGATTGGTCACCCCTCCACTTT	CASSYSDRDWSPLHF
TRBV7-9	-	-	TRBJ2-2	TGTGCCAGCAGTCCTCGAAGCGAGAGGGGCACCGGGGAGCTGTTTTTT	CASSPRSERGTGELFF
TRBV4-2	-	-	TRBJ2-7	TGTGCCAGCAGCCAAGATTGGCAGGCCTACGAGCAGTACTTC	CASSQDWQAYEQYF
TRBV11-3	-	TRBD2	TRBJ2-3	TGTGCCAGCAGCTTAGGCGGGACTAGCGGAAGACTCACAGATACGCAGTATTTT	CASSLGGTSGRLTDTQYF
TRBV11-2	-	TRBD1	TRBJ2-3	TGTGCCAGCAGCTTAGTCGGACAGGGGAACACAGATACGCAGTATTTT	CASSLVGQGNTDTQYF
TRBV5-5	-	TRBD1	TRBJ1-3	TGTGCCAGCAGCTCCCTCACAGGGGAGTCTGGAAACACCATATATTTT	CASSSLTGESGNTIYF
TRBV28	few	TRBD2	TRBJ2-3	TGTGCCAGCAGACCCCCTCGACAAGCGGGGTACACAGATACGCAGTATTTT	CASRPPRQAGYTDTQYF
TRBV12-3/TRBV12-4	few	TRBD1	TRBJ2-1	TGTGCCAGCAGACGGACAGGGGGAGGGGACAATGAGCAGTTCTTC	CASRRTGGGDNEQFF
TRBV9	-	TRBD2	TRBJ2-3	TGTGCCAGCAGCGTAGGGGCGGGAGGCCACACAGATACGCAGTATTTT	CASSVGAGGHTDTQYF
TRBV20-1	few	-	TRBJ1-4	TGCAGTGCTAGAGATCCAGAGACTAATGAAAAACTGTTTTTT	CSARDPETNEKLFF
TRBV12-3/TRBV12-4	-	-	TRBJ1-2	TGTGCCAGCAGTTGGGGAAACCCCTCGCGGGGCTACACCTTC	CASSWGNPSRGYTF
TRBV29-1	-	TRBD1	TRBJ1-1	TGCAGCGTTGAAGATCTTTACGGTAGGCGGGGACAGCTGAACACTGAAGCTTTCTTT	CSVEDLYGRRGQLNTEAFF
TRBV20-1	-	TRBD2	TRBJ2-1	TGCAGTGCCTCTAGCGGGAGAGGCAATGAGCAGTTCTTC	CSASSGRGNEQFF
TRBV6-5	few	-	TRBJ2-1	TGTGCCAGCAGTTTCTCGGGGAGCCTGAACAATGAGCAGTTCTTC	CASSFSGSLNNEQFF
TRBV3-1	-	-	TRBJ2-5	TGTGCCAGCAGCCAAGATCAGTCGCGAGAGACCCAGTACTTC	CASSQDQSRETQYF
TRBV12-3/TRBV12-4	-	-	TRBJ1-6	TGTGCCAGCAGCCCGGGACGTTTGGGTTCACCCCTCCACTTT	CASSPGRLGSPLHF